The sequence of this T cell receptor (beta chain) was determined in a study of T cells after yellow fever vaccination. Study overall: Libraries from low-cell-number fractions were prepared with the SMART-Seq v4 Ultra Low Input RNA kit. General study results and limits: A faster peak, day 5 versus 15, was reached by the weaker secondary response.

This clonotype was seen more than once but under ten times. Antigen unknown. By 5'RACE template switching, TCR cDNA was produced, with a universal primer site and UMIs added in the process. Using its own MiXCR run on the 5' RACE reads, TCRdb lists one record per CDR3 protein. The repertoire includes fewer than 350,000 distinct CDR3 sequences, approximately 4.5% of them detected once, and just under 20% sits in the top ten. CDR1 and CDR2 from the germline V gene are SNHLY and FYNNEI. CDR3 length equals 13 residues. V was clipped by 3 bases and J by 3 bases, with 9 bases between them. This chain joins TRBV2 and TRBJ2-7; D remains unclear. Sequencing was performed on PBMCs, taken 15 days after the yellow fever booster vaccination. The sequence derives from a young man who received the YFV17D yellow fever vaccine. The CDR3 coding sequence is TGTGCCAGCAGTGATGCTCTAAACTACGAGCAGTACTTC. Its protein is CASSDALNYEQYF.